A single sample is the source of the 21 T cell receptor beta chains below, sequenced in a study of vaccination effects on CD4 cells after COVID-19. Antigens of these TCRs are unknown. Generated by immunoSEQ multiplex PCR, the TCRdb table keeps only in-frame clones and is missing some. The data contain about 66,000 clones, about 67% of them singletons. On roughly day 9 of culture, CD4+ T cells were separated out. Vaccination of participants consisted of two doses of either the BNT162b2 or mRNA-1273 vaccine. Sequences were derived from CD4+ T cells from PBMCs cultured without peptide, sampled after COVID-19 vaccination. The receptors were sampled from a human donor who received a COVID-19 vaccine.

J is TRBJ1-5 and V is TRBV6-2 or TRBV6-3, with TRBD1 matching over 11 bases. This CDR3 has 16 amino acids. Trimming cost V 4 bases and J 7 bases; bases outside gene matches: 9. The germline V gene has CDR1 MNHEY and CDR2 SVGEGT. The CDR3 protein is CASSFGTGGERQPQHF. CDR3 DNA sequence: TGTGCCAGCAGTTTCGGGACAGGGGGGGAGCGGCAGCCCCAGCATTTT.

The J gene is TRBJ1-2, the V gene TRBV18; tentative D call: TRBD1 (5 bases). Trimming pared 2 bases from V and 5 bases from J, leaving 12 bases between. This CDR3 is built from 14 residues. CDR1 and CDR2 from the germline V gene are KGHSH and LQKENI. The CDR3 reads CASSPSRAGYGYTF. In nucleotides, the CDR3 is TGTGCCAGCTCACCAAGCAGGGCAGGGTATGGCTACACCTTC.

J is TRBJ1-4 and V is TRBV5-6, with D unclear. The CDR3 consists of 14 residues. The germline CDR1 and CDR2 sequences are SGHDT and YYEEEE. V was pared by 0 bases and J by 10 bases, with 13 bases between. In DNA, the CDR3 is TGTGCCAGCAGCTTGGGACCCCCGGGAGGAAAACTGTTTTTT. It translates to CASSLGPPGGKLFF. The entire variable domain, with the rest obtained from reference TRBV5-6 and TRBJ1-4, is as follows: DAGVTQSPTHLIKTRGQQVTLRCSPKSGHDTVSWYQQALGQGPQFIFQYYEEEERQRGNFPDRFSGHQFPNYSSELNVNALLLGDSALYLCASSLGPPGGKLFFGSGTQLSVL.

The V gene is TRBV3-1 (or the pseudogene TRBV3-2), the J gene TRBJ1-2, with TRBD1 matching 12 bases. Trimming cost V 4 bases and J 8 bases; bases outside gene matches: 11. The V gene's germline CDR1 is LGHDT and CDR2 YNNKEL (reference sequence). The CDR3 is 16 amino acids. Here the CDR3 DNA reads TGTGCCAGCAGCCTCGCCGGAGGGACAGGGGGCTGGGGCTACACCTTC. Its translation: CASSLAGGTGGWGYTF.

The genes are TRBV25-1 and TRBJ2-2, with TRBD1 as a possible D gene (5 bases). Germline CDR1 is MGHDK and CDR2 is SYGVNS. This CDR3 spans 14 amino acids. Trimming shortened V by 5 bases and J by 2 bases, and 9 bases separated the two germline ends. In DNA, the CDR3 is TGTGCCAGCAGTACTCAGGGAAACACCGGGGAGCTGTTTTTT. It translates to CASSTQGNTGELFF.

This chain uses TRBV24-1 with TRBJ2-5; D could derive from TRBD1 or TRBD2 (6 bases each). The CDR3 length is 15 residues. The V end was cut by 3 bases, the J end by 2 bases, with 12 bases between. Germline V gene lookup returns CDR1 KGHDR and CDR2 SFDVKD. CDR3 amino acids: CATSDIRGEQETQYF. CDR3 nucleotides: TGTGCCACCAGTGATATTAGGGGGGAGCAAGAGACCCAGTACTTC.

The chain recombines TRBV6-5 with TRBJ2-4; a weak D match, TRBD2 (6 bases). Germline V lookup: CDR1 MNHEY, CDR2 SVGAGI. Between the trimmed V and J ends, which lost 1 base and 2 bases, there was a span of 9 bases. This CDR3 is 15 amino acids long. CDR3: CASSYLRGTKNIQYF. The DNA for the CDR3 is TGTGCCAGCAGTTACTTGCGGGGAACCAAAAACATTCAGTACTTC.

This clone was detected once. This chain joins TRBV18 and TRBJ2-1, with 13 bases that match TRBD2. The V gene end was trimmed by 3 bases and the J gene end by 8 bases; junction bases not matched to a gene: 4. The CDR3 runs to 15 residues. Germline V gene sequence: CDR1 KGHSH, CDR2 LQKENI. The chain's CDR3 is CASSPTSGGAYEQFF. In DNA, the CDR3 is TGTGCCAGCTCACCTACTAGCGGGGGGGCGTATGAGCAGTTCTTC.

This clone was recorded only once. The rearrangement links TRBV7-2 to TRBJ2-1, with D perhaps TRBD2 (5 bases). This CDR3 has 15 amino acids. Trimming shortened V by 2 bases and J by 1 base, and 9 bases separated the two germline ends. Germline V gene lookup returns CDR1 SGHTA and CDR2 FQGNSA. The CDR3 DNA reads TGTGCCAGCAGCTTATCCGGGATTTCCTACAATGAGCAGTTCTTC. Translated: CASSLSGISYNEQFF.

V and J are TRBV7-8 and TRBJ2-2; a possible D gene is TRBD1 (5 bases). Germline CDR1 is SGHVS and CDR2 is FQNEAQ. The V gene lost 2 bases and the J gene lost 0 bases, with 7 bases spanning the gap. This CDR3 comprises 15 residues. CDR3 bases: TGTGCCAGCAGCTTAAGGACATCGAACACCGGGGAGCTGTTTTTT. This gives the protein CASSLRTSNTGELFF.

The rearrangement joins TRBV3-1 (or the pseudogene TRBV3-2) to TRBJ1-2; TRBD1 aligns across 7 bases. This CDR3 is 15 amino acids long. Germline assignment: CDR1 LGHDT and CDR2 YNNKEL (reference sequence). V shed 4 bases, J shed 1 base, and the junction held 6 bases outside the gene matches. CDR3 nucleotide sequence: TGTGCCAGCAGCCTATACGACAGGGTTAACTATGGCTACACCTTC. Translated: CASSLYDRVNYGYTF.

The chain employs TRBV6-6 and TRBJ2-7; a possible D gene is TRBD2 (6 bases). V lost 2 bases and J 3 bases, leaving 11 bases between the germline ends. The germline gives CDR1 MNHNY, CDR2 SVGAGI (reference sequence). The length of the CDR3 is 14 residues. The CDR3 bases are TGTGCCAGCAGTTACGAAGGGGACTTCTACGAGCAGTACGTC. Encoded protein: CASSYEGDFYEQYV.

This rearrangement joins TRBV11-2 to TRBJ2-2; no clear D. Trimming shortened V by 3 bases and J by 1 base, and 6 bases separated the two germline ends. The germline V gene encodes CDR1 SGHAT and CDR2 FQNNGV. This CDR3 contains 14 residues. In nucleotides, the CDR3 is TGTGCCAGCAGCTTTACCGAGAACACCGGGGAGCTGTTTTTT. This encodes CASSFTENTGELFF.

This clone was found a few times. CDR3 DNA sequence: TGCGCCAGCAGCCCAACCGGGTCCAAAGAGACCCAGTACTTC. This codes for CASSPTGSKETQYF. The gene calls are TRBV5-1 and TRBJ2-5; D ambiguous. The CDR3 sequence is 14 residues long. Germline CDR1 is SGHRS and CDR2 is YFSETQ. V lost 4 bases to trimming and J lost 3 bases, with 13 bases between them.

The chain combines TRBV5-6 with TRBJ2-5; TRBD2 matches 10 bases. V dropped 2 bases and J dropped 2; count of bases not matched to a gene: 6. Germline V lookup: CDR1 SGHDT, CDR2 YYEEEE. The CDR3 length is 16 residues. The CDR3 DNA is TGTGCCAGCAGCTTCATTAGCGGGGGGCCACAAGAGACCCAGTACTTC. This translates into CASSFISGGPQETQYF.

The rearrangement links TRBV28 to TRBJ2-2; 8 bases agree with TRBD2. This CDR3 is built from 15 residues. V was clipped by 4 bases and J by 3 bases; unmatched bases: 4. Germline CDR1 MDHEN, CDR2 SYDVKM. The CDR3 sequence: CASSSGTRHTGELFF. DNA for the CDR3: TGTGCCAGCAGTTCCGGGACTAGGCACACCGGGGAGCTGTTTTTT.

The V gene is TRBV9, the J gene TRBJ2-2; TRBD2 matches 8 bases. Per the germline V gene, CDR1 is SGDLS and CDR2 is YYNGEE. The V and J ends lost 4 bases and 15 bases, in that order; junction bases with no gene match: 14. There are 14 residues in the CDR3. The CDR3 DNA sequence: TGTGCCAGCAGCCAAGACAGCCTACCGGGGGGGGTGTTTTTT. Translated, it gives CASSQDSLPGGVFF.

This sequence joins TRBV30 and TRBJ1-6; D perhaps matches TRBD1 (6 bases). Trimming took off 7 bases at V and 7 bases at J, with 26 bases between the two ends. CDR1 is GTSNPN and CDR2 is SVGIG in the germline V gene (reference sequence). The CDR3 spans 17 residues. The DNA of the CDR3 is TGTGCCTTTCAAGGGGGGGGATCAAGAGATTTCAATTCACCCCTCCACTTT. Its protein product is CAFQGGGSRDFNSPLHF. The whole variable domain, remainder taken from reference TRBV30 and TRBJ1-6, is SQTIHQWPATLVQPVGSPLSLECTVEGTSNPNLYWYRQAAGRGLQLLFYSVGIGQISSEVPQNLSASRPQDRQFILSSKKLLLSDSGFYLCAFQGGGSRDFNSPLHFGNGTRLTVT.

In nucleotides, the CDR3 is TGTGCCAGCAGCAGCAGGGGATCCACTGAAGCTTTCTTT. Protein product: CASSSRGSTEAFF. The chain is built from TRBV7-9 and TRBJ1-1; a possible D gene is TRBD1 (6 bases). The CDR3 sequence is 13 residues long. Germline-derived CDR1 and CDR2 are SEHNR and FQNEAQ (reference sequence). Trimming took off 5 bases at V and 4 bases at J, with 11 bases between the two ends.

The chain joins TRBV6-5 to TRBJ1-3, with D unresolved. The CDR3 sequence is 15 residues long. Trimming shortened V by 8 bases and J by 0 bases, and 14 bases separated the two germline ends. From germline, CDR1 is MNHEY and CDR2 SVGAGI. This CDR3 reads CASVVDKSSGNTIYF. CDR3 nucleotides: TGTGCCAGCGTTGTTGACAAAAGCTCTGGAAACACCATATATTTT.

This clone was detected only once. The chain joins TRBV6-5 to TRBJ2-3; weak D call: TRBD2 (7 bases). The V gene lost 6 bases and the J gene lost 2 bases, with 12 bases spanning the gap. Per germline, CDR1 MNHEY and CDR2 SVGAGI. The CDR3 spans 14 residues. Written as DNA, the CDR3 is TGTGCCAGCAGCGGGGGGCCCCACACAGATACGCAGTATTTT. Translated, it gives CASSGGPHTDTQYF.